Listed here are 30 T cell receptor beta chains from one sample, sequenced in a study of T cells in localized non-small cell lung cancer. Profiled with immunoSEQ multiplex PCR; TCRdb holds only in-frame clones, not every one. The table shows 23,000 or so clones, with 75% to 90% occurring only once. The sequenced sample was peripheral blood, obtained before any cancer treatment. Receptors originate from a man aged 35 to 70 with stage I squamous cell lung carcinoma.

A single count supports this clone. CDR3 DNA sequence: TGTGCCTGGAGTAAATTAACAAGCTCCTACAATGAGCAGTTCTTC. This gives the protein CAWSKLTSSYNEQFF. V usage is TRBV30 and J usage is TRBJ2-1, with D unclear. This CDR3 contains 15 residues. The germline V gene encodes CDR1 GTSNPN and CDR2 SVGIG (reference sequence). V was cut by 2 bases and J by 0 bases, with 11 bases left in between.

The CDR3 bases are TGTGCCAGCAGCTTAGGCACAGGGGGCATTTCGTATGGCTACACCTTC. Its protein product is CASSLGTGGISYGYTF. The chain uses TRBV7-9 and TRBJ1-2; TRBD1 aligns across 9 bases. The CDR3 has 16 residues. V trimming: 1 base; J trimming: 5 bases; junction bases outside the gene matches: 8. Germline V gene data show CDR1 as SEHNR and CDR2 as FQNEAQ (reference sequence).

The rearrangement links TRBV9 to TRBJ2-3, with 7 nucleotides matching TRBD2. The CDR3 consists of 17 residues. With 4 bases clipped from V and 2 bases from J, the junction kept 13 bases outside the gene matches. Per the germline V gene, CDR1 is SGDLS and CDR2 is YYNGEE. CDR3 nucleotides: TGTGCCAGCAGCCCCGCTTTGGGCGGGGGATACACAGATACGCAGTATTTT. This codes for CASSPALGGGYTDTQYF.

The chain uses TRBV9 and TRBJ2-3; D is perhaps TRBD2 (5 bases). V was trimmed by 4 bases and J by 2 bases, leaving 11 bases between them. The germline CDR1 and CDR2 sequences are SGDLS and YYNGEE. CDR3 length: 14 amino acids. The CDR3 DNA sequence: TGTGCCAGCAGCCAGCGGCCCGACACAGATACGCAGTATTTT. It yields the protein CASSQRPDTDTQYF.

The chain couples TRBV18 to TRBJ2-5; the D gene is possibly TRBD2 (7 bases). The V end lost 6 bases, the J end lost 5 bases, and 19 bases lay between the germline ends. Germline-derived CDR1 and CDR2 are KGHSH and LQKENI. This CDR3 is 15 amino acids long. In DNA, the CDR3 is TGTGCCAGCTCCCTAAGTACGGGGGGCCACGAGACCCAGTACTTC. Its protein product is CASSLSTGGHETQYF.

This chain connects TRBV9 to TRBJ2-7; TRBD1 is a possible D gene (6 bases). V lost 2 bases, J lost 2 bases, and 14 bases lay in between. Germline V gives CDR1 SGDLS, CDR2 YYNGEE. The length of the CDR3 is 15 residues. The CDR3 nucleotides are TGTGCCAGCAGCGTCGACTCGACAGGCACCTACGAGCAGTACTTC. It encodes CASSVDSTGTYEQYF.

The V gene is TRBV28, the J gene TRBJ2-7; D unresolved. Germline V lookup: CDR1 MDHEN, CDR2 SYDVKM. This CDR3 region has 12 residues. V was cut by 2 bases and J by 5 bases, with 7 bases left in between. The CDR3 sequence is CASSLTIHEQYF. CDR3 bases: TGTGCCAGCAGTTTAACGATCCACGAGCAGTACTTC. The full variable domain, completed using reference TRBV28 and TRBJ2-7, is DVKVTQSSRYLVKRTGEKVFLECVQDMDHENMFWYRQDPGLGLRLIYFSYDVKMKEKGDIPEGYSVSREKKERFSLILESASTNQTSMYLCASSLTIHEQYFGPGTRLTVT.

In DNA form, the CDR3 reads TGTGCCAGCAGGAGGGGCAGGGGAGAGACCCAGTACTTC. Its protein product is CASRRGRGETQYF. This rearrangement joins TRBV7-2 to TRBJ2-5; tentative D call: TRBD1 (6 bases). This CDR3 has 13 residues. V was trimmed by 6 bases and J by 4 bases, leaving 12 bases between them. CDR1 is SGHTA, CDR2 FQGNSA, per germline.

V usage is TRBV30 and J usage is TRBJ2-5; TRBD1 is a possible D gene (6 bases). The CDR3 covers 15 residues. Trimming removed 0 bases from V and 7 bases from J, with 18 bases in between. The germline V gene encodes CDR1 GTSNPN and CDR2 SVGIG (reference sequence). The CDR3 coding sequence is TGTGCCTGGAGTGTAGGCACAGGGCAAGGGGGGACCCAGTACTTC. Its protein product is CAWSVGTGQGGTQYF.

In this sample, this clone turned up once. V gene TRBV6-1 combines with J gene TRBJ1-2; D is ambiguous. Trimming cost V 0 bases and J 8 bases, with 13 bases left between them. The CDR3 has 14 amino acids. Germline CDR1 MNHNS, CDR2 SASEGT. The CDR3 reads CASSEAPSVNGYTF. DNA of the CDR3: TGTGCCAGCAGTGAAGCGCCCAGTGTAAACGGCTACACCTTC.

The chain couples TRBV5-4 to TRBJ2-7; D could derive from TRBD1 or TRBD2 (5 bases each). The germline CDR1 and CDR2 sequences are SGHNT and YYREEE (reference sequence). This CDR3 contains 14 residues. V lost 0 bases, J lost 2 bases, and 9 bases lay in between. This CDR3 is CASSLGDRAYEQYF. The CDR3 DNA sequence: TGTGCCAGCAGCTTGGGGGACCGGGCCTACGAGCAGTACTTC.

The V gene is TRBV18, the J gene TRBJ2-2, with unresolved D. CDR1 and CDR2 from the germline V gene are KGHSH and LQKENI. V was cut by 2 bases and J by 2 bases, with 9 bases left in between. This CDR3 comprises 15 residues. Here the CDR3 DNA reads TGTGCCAGCTCACCAGTCCAGGACAACACCGGGGAGCTGTTTTTT. It translates to CASSPVQDNTGELFF.

This chain joins TRBV5-5 and TRBJ1-2, with 8 bases identical to TRBD1. Germline V gene lookup returns CDR1 SGHKS and CDR2 YYEKEE (reference sequence). This CDR3 is built from 13 residues. The trim removed 7 bases at V and 4 bases at J, leaving 6 bases unmatched. The CDR3 nucleotides are TGTGCCAGCGCCCGGACAGGGCCCTATGGCTACACCTTC. Its protein product is CASARTGPYGYTF.

The chain couples TRBV18 to TRBJ1-3, with D possibly being TRBD1 (6 bases). Germline CDR1 is KGHSH and CDR2 is LQKENI. Between the trimmed V and J ends, which lost 2 bases and 4 bases, there was a span of 15 bases. The CDR3 has 16 amino acids. CDR3 DNA sequence: TGTGCCAGCTCACCATATATCGACAGGCCCGGAAACACCATATATTTT. Its protein product is CASSPYIDRPGNTIYF.

This sequence joins TRBV5-1 and TRBJ1-2; D possibly corresponds to TRBD1 (6 bases). The CDR3 extends over 13 amino acids. Deletions cut 3 bases from V and 4 bases from J, with 10 bases between. Germline CDR1 is SGHRS and CDR2 is YFSETQ. CDR3 protein: CASSWGQTYGYTF. CDR3 DNA sequence: TGCGCCAGCAGCTGGGGGCAGACCTATGGCTACACCTTC.

This sequence joins TRBV6-1 and TRBJ2-1; no firm D call. Germline loops: CDR1 MNHNS, CDR2 SASEGT. The V end was cut by 6 bases, the J end by 6 bases, with 12 bases between. The CDR3 length is 13 residues. The CDR3 loop is CASSPFQLNEQFF. The CDR3 DNA is TGTGCCAGCAGCCCCTTTCAGCTCAATGAGCAGTTCTTC.

The chain joins TRBV7-9 to TRBJ1-2; 9 bases are shared with TRBD1. Germline CDR1 SEHNR, CDR2 FQNEAQ (reference sequence). V shed 2 bases, J shed 7 bases, and the junction held 8 bases outside the gene matches. This CDR3 spans 15 amino acids. CDR3 sequence (DNA): TGTGCCAGCAGCTTACGAGGACAGGGGAGTACTGGCTACACCTTC. The encoded protein is CASSLRGQGSTGYTF. Variable domain in full (rest from reference TRBV7-9 and TRBJ1-2): DTGVSQNPRHKITKRGQNVTFRCDPISEHNRLYWYRQTLGQGPEFLTYFQNEAQLEKSRLLSDRFSAERPKGSFSTLEIQRTEQGDSAMYLCASSLRGQGSTGYTFGSGTRLTVV.

The chain carries TRBV28 and TRBJ1-2, with unresolved D. V was pared by 2 bases and J by 1 base, with 5 bases between. This CDR3 has 13 amino acids. Germline V CDR1 and CDR2: MDHEN, SYDVKM. CDR3 bases: TGTGCCAGCAGTTTACCGAATAACTATGGCTACACCTTC. Its translation is CASSLPNNYGYTF.

This clone has just one count. The V gene is TRBV2, the J gene TRBJ2-3; 12 bases fit TRBD2. The junction had 11 bases not matched to a gene; V was cut back by 6 bases and J by 4 bases. The CDR3 length is 17 residues. Germline V gives CDR1 SNHLY, CDR2 FYNNEI. The CDR3 loop is CASRRLAGAQGPDTQYF. As DNA, the CDR3 is TGTGCCAGCAGAAGACTAGCGGGGGCCCAAGGTCCAGATACGCAGTATTTT. Together with reference TRBV2 and TRBJ2-3, the CDR3 gives the full variable domain: EPEVTQTPSHQVTQMGQEVILRCVPISNHLYFYWYRQILGQKVEFLVSFYNNEISEKSEIFDDQFSVERPDGSNFTLKIRSTKLEDSAMYFCASRRLAGAQGPDTQYFGPGTRLTVL.

The rearrangement links TRBV10-3 to TRBJ2-3; TRBD2 might be the D (6 bases). Trimming removed 6 bases from V and 6 bases from J, with 13 bases in between. CDR1 and CDR2 (germline): ENHRY, SYGVKD. The CDR3 runs 13 residues. This CDR3 reads CAIRGDSSDTQYF. The DNA for the CDR3 is TGTGCCATCAGGGGGGACTCAAGTGATACGCAGTATTTT.

CDR3 in DNA: TGTGCCAGCTCGCTGGGACAGGCAGAACTTACCTTC. As protein: CASSLGQAELTF. The rearrangement links TRBV18 to TRBJ1-2; 8 positions match TRBD1. This CDR3 has 12 residues. V lost 6 bases to trimming and J lost 14 bases; unmatched junction nucleotides: 11. Germline values: CDR1 KGHSH, CDR2 LQKENI.

V usage is TRBV6-5 and J usage is TRBJ1-2; D ambiguous. The V gene lost 2 bases and the J gene lost 8 bases, with 15 bases spanning the gap. The CDR3 runs 14 residues. Germline CDR1 reads MNHEY; CDR2 reads SVGAGI. In DNA, the CDR3 is TGTGCCAGCAGTTACCGGACGGATTCGATGGGCTACACCTTC. Translated, it gives CASSYRTDSMGYTF.

This clone was counted once. The V gene is TRBV27, the J gene TRBJ2-5; no firm D call. The germline CDR1 and CDR2 sequences are MNHEY and SMNVEV (reference sequence). The ends were cut back, 0 bases at V and 2 bases at J, with 4 bases in the middle. The CDR3 totals 13 residues. CDR3 nucleotides: TGTGCCAGCAGTTTATCTCGTCAAGAGACCCAGTACTTC. This sequence encodes CASSLSRQETQYF.

V gene TRBV9 combines with J gene TRBJ1-6; unclear D gene. Trimming removed 3 bases at V and 0 bases at J, with 13 bases between. The CDR3 contains 17 residues. Germline-derived CDR1 and CDR2 are SGDLS and YYNGEE. This chain's CDR3 is CASSAAFKSSYNSPLHF. Here the CDR3 DNA reads TGTGCCAGCAGCGCTGCATTCAAAAGCTCCTATAATTCACCCCTCCACTTT.

The J gene is TRBJ2-3, the V gene TRBV6-6; weak D call: TRBD2 (5 bases). V was clipped by 10 bases and J by 1 base, with 15 bases between them. This CDR3 comprises 14 residues. CDR1 and CDR2 (germline): MNHNY, SVGAGI (reference sequence). CDR3 sequence reads: CATSTGYGTDTQYF. CDR3 nucleotides: TGTGCCACCTCCACGGGGTACGGCACAGATACGCAGTATTTT.

The V call is TRBV5-1, the J call TRBJ2-2; D not resolved. The germline V gene has CDR1 SGHRS and CDR2 YFSETQ. The CDR3 consists of 14 residues. The V and J ends lost 2 bases and 1 base respectively, with 6 bases between them. The CDR3 reads CASSLTENTGELFF. CDR3 DNA sequence: TGCGCCAGCAGCTTAACGGAGAACACCGGGGAGCTGTTTTTT.

The rearrangement uses TRBV19 and TRBJ1-3, with a tentative D call TRBD1 (6 bases). CDR1 is LNHDA, CDR2 SQIVND, per germline (reference sequence). The CDR3 is made up of 14 amino acids. V was trimmed by 8 bases and J by 1 base, leaving 12 bases between them. CDR3 protein: CASERGSSGNTIYF. The DNA for the CDR3 is TGTGCCAGTGAGAGGGGGTCATCTGGAAACACCATATATTTT.

This clone was observed a few times. The chain uses TRBV6-1 and TRBJ1-6, with D uncertain. Germline CDR1 and CDR2: MNHNS and SASEGT. The CDR3 covers 15 residues. V gave up 0 bases and J gave up 8 bases, with 11 bases separating them. The CDR3 bases are TGTGCCAGCAGTGAAGCTCTTAAGGGCTATTCACCCCTCCACTTT. Its protein is CASSEALKGYSPLHF.

The V gene is TRBV5-8, the J gene TRBJ1-5, with 7 bases identical to TRBD1. The CDR3 extends over 17 amino acids. V gave up 1 base and J gave up 4 bases; unmatched junction bases: 11. In germline, CDR1 is SGHTS, CDR2 YDEGEE. CDR3 coding DNA: TGTGCCAGCAGCTTGTACCGGGCAGGGGGAGATAATCAGCCCCAGCATTTT. It specifies CASSLYRAGGDNQPQHF. The full variable domain, completed using reference TRBV5-8 and TRBJ1-5, is EAGVTQSPTHLIKTRGQQATLRCSPISGHTSVYWYQQALGLGLQFLLWYDEGEERNRGNFPPRFSGRQFPNYSSELNVNALELEDSALYLCASSLYRAGGDNQPQHFGDGTRLSIL.

The chain recombines TRBV6-5 with TRBJ1-6; a possible D gene is TRBD1 (6 bases). The V gene's germline CDR1 is MNHEY and CDR2 SVGAGI. CDR3 length equals 15 residues. The germline V and J ends were trimmed by 0 bases and 9 bases, with 12 bases remaining between them. CDR3 sequence (DNA): TGTGCCAGCAGTTACTCTTCTCAAGGGGGTTCACCCCTCCACTTT. Its protein is CASSYSSQGGSPLHF.